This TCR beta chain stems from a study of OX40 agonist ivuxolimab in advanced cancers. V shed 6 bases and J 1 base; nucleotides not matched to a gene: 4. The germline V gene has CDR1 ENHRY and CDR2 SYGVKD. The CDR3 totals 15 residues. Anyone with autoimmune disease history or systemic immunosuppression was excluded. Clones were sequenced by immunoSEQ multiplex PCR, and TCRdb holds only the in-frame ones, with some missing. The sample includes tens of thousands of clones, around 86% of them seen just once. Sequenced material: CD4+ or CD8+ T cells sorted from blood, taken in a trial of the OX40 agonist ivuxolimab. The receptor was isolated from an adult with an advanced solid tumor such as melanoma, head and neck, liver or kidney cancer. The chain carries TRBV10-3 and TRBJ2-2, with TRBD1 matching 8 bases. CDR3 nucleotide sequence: TGTGCCATCAGAGACAGGGGCCAGAACACCGGGGAGCTGTTTTTT. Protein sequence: CAIRDRGQNTGELFF.